This section outlines one T cell receptor beta chain sequence together with its context. The CDR3 is made up of 16 amino acids. V was pared by 4 bases and J by 5 bases, with 9 bases of the junction left unmatched. Germline-derived CDR1 and CDR2 are MNHEY and SVGAGI. The data are from a study of OX40 agonist ivuxolimab in advanced cancers. Study-level information: The eligibility criteria allowed prior anti-PD-1, anti-PD-L1 or anti-CTLA-4 therapy, and approximately 38% had some.

Sequencing was performed with immunoSEQ multiplex PCR; in TCRdb, only in-frame clones are kept and a portion is missing. Among tens of thousands of clones, 80% to 90% were seen once, and the ten largest hold roughly 4%. The rearrangement uses TRBV6-5 and TRBJ2-1; 9 bases are shared with TRBD1. The material sequenced was CD4+ or CD8+ T cells sorted from blood, taken in a trial of the OX40 agonist ivuxolimab. This receptor was taken from an adult with an advanced solid tumor such as melanoma, head and neck, liver or kidney cancer. CDR3 residues: CASSSTGGDPNNEQFF. The DNA for the CDR3 is TGTGCCAGCAGTTCCACAGGGGGCGATCCCAACAATGAGCAGTTCTTC.